This section outlines one T cell receptor beta chain sequence together with its context. Its antigen is still unknown. This may stem from a read error, because a much larger clone lies one nucleotide away. The CDR3 runs 13 residues. CDR1 and CDR2 (germline): ENHRY, SYGVKD. Unique molecular identifiers were built into the TCR beta cDNA libraries. A population of roughly 0.85 to 11 million T cells gave rise to about half a million cDNA molecules. TCRdb reanalysed the PCR reads using MiXCR and keeps one entry per CDR3 protein. The data hold fewer than 550,000 distinct CDR3 sequences, with less than 40% observed a single time. The sample is drawn from a study of post-analysis software for immune sequencing data. General study points: Several TRBV segments were more frequent in patients than controls; TRBV5-6, TRBV5-1 and TRBV20-1 belonged to this group. Strong co-clustering by F measure was seen for same-batch samples.

V and J are TRBV10-3 and TRBJ2-3, with TRBD2 matching over 9 bases. Sequenced material: blood. The sequence derives from a girl aged 2-17 years with multiple sclerosis. The CDR3 loop is CATSLAGTDTQYF. CDR3 DNA: TGTGCCACCAGTCTAGCGGGGACAGATACGCAGTATTTT.